The rows below give T cell receptor beta chains drawn from one sample of a study of blood T cell repertoires in COVID-19. Method: immunoSEQ multiplex PCR; TCRdb's copy keeps in-frame clones and lacks some. Among some 400,000 clones listed, just under 90% were seen once. Sequencing input: PBMCs or T cells enriched from blood (not recorded which). The receptors were gathered from a woman aged 25 to 45 who had recovered from COVID-19. The conserved cysteine and the conserved F or W are not part of the CDR3 here. Clone size is not always given. Where it is, it says once, few, many or a class for expanded clones.

abundance: -
j_gene: TRBJ1-2
v_gene: TRBV18
CDR3aa: ASSPGGRNYGYT

abundance: -
j_gene: TRBJ2-3
v_gene: TRBV7-2
CDR3aa: ASSSSIAGGSDTQY

abundance: -
j_gene: TRBJ1-2
v_gene: TRBV19
CDR3aa: ASSMIRDINYGYT

abundance: few
j_gene: TRBJ1-2
v_gene: TRBV5-6
CDR3aa: ASKLGTEPNYGYT

abundance: -
j_gene: TRBJ2-7
v_gene: TRBV2
CDR3aa: ASRGDTIAGGEQY

abundance: -
j_gene: TRBJ2-3
v_gene: TRBV10-3
CDR3aa: AISDRNTADTQY

abundance: -
j_gene: TRBJ1-3
v_gene: TRBV12-5
CDR3aa: ASGQGVSSGNTIY

abundance: -
j_gene: TRBJ1-2
v_gene: TRBV19
CDR3aa: ASRWGGEGYT

abundance: -
j_gene: TRBJ1-3
v_gene: TRBV30
CDR3aa: AWRGGDRAHSSGNTIY

abundance: -
j_gene: TRBJ2-7
v_gene: TRBV12-5
CDR3aa: ASATGGGGYEQY

abundance: -
j_gene: TRBJ2-3
v_gene: TRBV5-1
CDR3aa: ASRGTSEVSDTQY

abundance: -
j_gene: TRBJ2-1
v_gene: TRBV15
CDR3aa: ATSRVGLAYNEQF

abundance: -
j_gene: TRBJ1-2
v_gene: TRBV6-5
CDR3aa: ASSQRQGLYGYT

abundance: -
j_gene: TRBJ2-3
v_gene: TRBV27
CDR3aa: ASSLTSGNTDTQY

abundance: -
j_gene: TRBJ2-7
v_gene: TRBV3-1/TRBV3-2
CDR3aa: ASSQRQGFYEQY

abundance: -
j_gene: TRBJ1-5
v_gene: TRBV29-1
CDR3aa: SVGGGNQPQH

abundance: -
j_gene: TRBJ2-2
v_gene: TRBV4-1
CDR3aa: ASSQDRQRNTGELF

abundance: -
j_gene: TRBJ1-4
v_gene: TRBV10-1
CDR3aa: ASSGGGAGEKLF

abundance: -
j_gene: TRBJ2-2
v_gene: TRBV9
CDR3aa: ASSAGDGGELF

abundance: -
j_gene: TRBJ2-1
v_gene: TRBV20-1
CDR3aa: SASFPRVGYNEQF

abundance: -
j_gene: TRBJ2-7
v_gene: TRBV15
CDR3aa: ATSRDEGSYEQY

abundance: -
j_gene: TRBJ1-1
v_gene: TRBV28
CDR3aa: ASSPSGPRSTEAF

abundance: -
j_gene: TRBJ2-7
v_gene: TRBV5-1
CDR3aa: ASTGGQGFYEQY

abundance: -
j_gene: TRBJ1-5
v_gene: TRBV9
CDR3aa: ASSVEGQIREPQH

abundance: -
j_gene: TRBJ2-7
v_gene: TRBV5-4
CDR3aa: ASSSLVSYEQY

abundance: -
j_gene: TRBJ2-3
v_gene: TRBV10-3
CDR3aa: AIRQGTDTQY

abundance: -
j_gene: TRBJ2-7
v_gene: TRBV30
CDR3aa: AWKMLAGGRYEQY

abundance: -
j_gene: TRBJ1-2
v_gene: TRBV6-2/TRBV6-3
CDR3aa: ASSQDSNYGYT

abundance: -
j_gene: TRBJ2-7
v_gene: TRBV5-1
CDR3aa: ASSLAGLSYEQY

abundance: -
j_gene: TRBJ2-1
v_gene: TRBV6-5
CDR3aa: ASNRGDEQF

abundance: -
j_gene: TRBJ1-2
v_gene: TRBV11-2
CDR3aa: ASSRPPDSGYT

abundance: -
j_gene: TRBJ1-4
v_gene: TRBV9
CDR3aa: ASSVGSLNEKLF

abundance: -
j_gene: TRBJ1-2
v_gene: TRBV7-2
CDR3aa: ASSSRTGGHYGYT

abundance: -
j_gene: TRBJ1-6
v_gene: TRBV30
CDR3aa: AWSTAARYNSPLH

abundance: -
j_gene: TRBJ1-2
v_gene: TRBV6-2/TRBV6-3
CDR3aa: ASSPRTGQNYGYT

abundance: -
j_gene: TRBJ1-5
v_gene: TRBV6-2/TRBV6-3
CDR3aa: ASSYPTGGGNQPQH

abundance: -
j_gene: TRBJ1-4
v_gene: TRBV6-1
CDR3aa: ASSERGRREKLF

abundance: -
j_gene: TRBJ1-2
v_gene: TRBV3-1/TRBV3-2
CDR3aa: ASSQGQGLRYGYT

abundance: -
j_gene: TRBJ2-1
v_gene: TRBV7-6
CDR3aa: ASSPLEGIYNEQF

abundance: -
j_gene: TRBJ2-7
v_gene: TRBV28
CDR3aa: ASSSPSDRMGYEQY

abundance: -
j_gene: TRBJ2-2
v_gene: TRBV6-5
CDR3aa: ASSYGTGFAGELF

abundance: -
j_gene: TRBJ2-7
v_gene: TRBV29-1
CDR3aa: SVRTGDEQY

abundance: -
j_gene: TRBJ2-7
v_gene: TRBV6-5
CDR3aa: ASSDGPGVLDEQY

abundance: -
j_gene: TRBJ1-1
v_gene: TRBV5-1
CDR3aa: ASSFRTGSTEAF

abundance: -
j_gene: TRBJ2-2
v_gene: TRBV28
CDR3aa: ASSGLTGELF

abundance: few
j_gene: TRBJ1-3
v_gene: TRBV7-8
CDR3aa: ASSLEQGTGNTIY

abundance: -
j_gene: TRBJ1-1
v_gene: TRBV7-9
CDR3aa: ASSWTKNTEAF

abundance: -
j_gene: TRBJ2-1
v_gene: TRBV3-1/TRBV3-2
CDR3aa: ASSATSMNEQF

abundance: -
j_gene: TRBJ2-2
v_gene: TRBV29-1
CDR3aa: SVTTLGTGATGELF

abundance: -
j_gene: TRBJ2-2
v_gene: TRBV24-1
CDR3aa: ATSDFSAQLGELF